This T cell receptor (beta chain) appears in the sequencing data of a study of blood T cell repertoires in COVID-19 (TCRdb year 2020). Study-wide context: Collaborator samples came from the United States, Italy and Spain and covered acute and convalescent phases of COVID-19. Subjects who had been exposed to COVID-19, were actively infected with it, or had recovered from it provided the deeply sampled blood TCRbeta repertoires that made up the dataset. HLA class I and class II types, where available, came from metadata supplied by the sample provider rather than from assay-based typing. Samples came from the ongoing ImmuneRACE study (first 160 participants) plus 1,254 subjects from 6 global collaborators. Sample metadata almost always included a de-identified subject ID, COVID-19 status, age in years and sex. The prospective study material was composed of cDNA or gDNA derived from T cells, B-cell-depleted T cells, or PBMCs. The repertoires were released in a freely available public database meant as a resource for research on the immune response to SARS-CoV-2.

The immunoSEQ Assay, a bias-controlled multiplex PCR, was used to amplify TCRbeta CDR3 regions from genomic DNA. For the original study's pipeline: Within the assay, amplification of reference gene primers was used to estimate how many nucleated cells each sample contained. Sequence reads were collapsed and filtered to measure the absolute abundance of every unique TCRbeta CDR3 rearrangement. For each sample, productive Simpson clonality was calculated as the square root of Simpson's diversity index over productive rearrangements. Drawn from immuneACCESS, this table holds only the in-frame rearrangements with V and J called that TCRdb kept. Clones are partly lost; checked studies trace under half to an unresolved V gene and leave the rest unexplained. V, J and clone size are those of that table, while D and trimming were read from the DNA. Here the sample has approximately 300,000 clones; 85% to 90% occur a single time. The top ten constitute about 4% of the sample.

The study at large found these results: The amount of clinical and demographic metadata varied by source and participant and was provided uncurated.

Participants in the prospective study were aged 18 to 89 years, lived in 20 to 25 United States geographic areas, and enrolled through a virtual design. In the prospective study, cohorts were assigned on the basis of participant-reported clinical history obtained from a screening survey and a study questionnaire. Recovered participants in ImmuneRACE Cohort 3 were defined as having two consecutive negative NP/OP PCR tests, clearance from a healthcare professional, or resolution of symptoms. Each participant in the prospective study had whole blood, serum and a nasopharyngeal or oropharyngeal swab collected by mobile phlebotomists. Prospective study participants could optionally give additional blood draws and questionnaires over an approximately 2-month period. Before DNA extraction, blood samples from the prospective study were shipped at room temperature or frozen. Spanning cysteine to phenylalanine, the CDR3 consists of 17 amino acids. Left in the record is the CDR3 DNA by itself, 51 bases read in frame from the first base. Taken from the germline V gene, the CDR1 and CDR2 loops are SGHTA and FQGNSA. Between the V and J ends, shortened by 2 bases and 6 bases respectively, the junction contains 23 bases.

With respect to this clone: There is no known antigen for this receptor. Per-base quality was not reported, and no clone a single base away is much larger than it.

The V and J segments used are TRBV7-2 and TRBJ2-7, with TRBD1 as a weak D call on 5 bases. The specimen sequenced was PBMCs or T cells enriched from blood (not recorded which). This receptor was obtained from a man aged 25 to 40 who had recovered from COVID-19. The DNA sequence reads TGTGCCAGCAGCTTACGGCCCGCGCAAAACTACAGGTCCGAGCAGTACTTC. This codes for CASSLRPAQNYRSEQYF.